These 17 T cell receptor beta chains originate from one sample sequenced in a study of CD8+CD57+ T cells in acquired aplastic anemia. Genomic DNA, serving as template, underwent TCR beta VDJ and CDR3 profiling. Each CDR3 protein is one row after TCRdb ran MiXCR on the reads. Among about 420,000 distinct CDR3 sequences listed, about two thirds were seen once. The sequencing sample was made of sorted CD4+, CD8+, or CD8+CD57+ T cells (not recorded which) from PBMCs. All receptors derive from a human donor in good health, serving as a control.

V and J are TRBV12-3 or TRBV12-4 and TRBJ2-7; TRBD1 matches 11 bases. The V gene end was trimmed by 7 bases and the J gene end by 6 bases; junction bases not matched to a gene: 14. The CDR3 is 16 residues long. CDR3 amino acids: CASTSLRDRGFGEQYF. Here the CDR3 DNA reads TGTGCCAGCACATCCCTCCGGGACAGGGGGTTCGGCGAGCAGTACTTC.

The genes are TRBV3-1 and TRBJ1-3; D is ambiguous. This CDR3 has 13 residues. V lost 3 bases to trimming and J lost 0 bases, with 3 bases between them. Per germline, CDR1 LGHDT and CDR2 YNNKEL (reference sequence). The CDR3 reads CASSQGSGNTIYF. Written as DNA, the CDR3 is TGTGCCAGCAGCCAGGGCTCTGGAAACACCATATATTTT.

CDR3 DNA: TGCAGCGCCGTGGATCCCCGGGAGGAGTACTTC. Translation: CSAVDPREEYF. The genes are TRBV29-1 and TRBJ2-7; 7 bases line up with TRBD2. The CDR3 runs 11 residues. Germline CDR1 is SQVTM and CDR2 is ANQGSEA. The junction had 11 bases not matched to a gene; V was cut back by 7 bases and J by 11 bases.

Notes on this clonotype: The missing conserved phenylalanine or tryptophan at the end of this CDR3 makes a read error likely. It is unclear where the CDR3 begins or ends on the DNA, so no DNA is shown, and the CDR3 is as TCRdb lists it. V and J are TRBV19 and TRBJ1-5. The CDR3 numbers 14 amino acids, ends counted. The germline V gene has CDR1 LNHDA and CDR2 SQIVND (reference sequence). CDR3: CASSLLQGLEPNSS.

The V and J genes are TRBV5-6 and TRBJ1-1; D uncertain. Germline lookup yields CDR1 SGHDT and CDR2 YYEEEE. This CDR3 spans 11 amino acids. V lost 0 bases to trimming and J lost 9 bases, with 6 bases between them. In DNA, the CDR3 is TGTGCCAGCAGCTTGGCCGCTAAAGCTTTCTTT. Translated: CASSLAAKAFF.

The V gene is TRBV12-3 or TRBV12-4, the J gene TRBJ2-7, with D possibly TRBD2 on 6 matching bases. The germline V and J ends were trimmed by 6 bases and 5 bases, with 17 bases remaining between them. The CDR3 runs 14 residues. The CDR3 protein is CASRARLETNEQYF. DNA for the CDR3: TGTGCCAGCAGAGCGAGACTAGAAACGAACGAGCAGTACTTC.

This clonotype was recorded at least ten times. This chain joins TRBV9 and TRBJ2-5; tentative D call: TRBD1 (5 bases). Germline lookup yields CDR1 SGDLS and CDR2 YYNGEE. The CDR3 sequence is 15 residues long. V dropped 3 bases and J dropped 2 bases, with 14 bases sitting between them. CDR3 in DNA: TGTGCCAGCAGCGAGATAGGGGAATCTCAAGAGACCCAGTACTTC. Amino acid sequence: CASSEIGESQETQYF.

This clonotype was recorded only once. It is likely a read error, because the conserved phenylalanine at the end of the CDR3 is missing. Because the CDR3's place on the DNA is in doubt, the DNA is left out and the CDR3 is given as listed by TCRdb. CDR3: CASSASGSHQYYGP. The rearrangement uses TRBV2 and TRBJ2-1; the table names TRBD2, a call not compared with the DNA. The CDR3 region is 14 residues in length, termini included. CDR1 is SNHLY, CDR2 FYNNEI, per germline.

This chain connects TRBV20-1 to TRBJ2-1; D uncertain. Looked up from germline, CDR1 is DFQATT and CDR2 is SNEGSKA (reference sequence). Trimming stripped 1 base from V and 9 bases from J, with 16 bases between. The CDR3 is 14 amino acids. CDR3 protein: CSARGGRVYSEQFF. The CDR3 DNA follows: TGCAGTGCTAGAGGGGGAAGGGTTTATAGTGAGCAGTTCTTC.

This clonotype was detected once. The CDR3 DNA is TGCGCCAGCAGCTTGGGTACAGGGAACGGCGAGCAGTACTTC. Encoded protein: CASSLGTGNGEQYF. This chain uses TRBV5-1 with TRBJ2-7; maybe TRBD1 (6 bases). This CDR3 is built from 14 residues. The V gene's germline CDR1 is SGHRS and CDR2 YFSETQ. Trimming shortened V by 0 bases and J by 6 bases, and 13 bases separated the two germline ends.

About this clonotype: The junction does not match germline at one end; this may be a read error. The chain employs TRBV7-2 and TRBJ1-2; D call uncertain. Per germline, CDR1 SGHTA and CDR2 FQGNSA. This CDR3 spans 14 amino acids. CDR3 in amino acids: CASSLGGLDPYEQF. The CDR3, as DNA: TGTGCCAGCAGCTTAGGAGGGTTAGATCCCTACGAGCAGTTC.

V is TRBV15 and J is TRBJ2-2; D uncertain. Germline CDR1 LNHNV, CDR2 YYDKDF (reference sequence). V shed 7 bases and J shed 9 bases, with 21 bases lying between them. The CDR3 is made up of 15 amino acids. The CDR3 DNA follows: TGTGCCACCACCACCCAACGGTCGGGTACCTGGGAGCTGTTTTTT. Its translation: CATTTQRSGTWELFF.

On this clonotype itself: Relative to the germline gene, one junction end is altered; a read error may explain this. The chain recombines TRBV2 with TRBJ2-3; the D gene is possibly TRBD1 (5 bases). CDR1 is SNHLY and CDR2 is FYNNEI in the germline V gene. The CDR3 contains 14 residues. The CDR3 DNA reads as TGTGCCACCAGAGGCCAGACAGCCCCAGATACGCAGTACTTT. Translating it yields CATRGQTAPDTQYF.

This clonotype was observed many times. Written as DNA, the CDR3 is TGTGCCAGCAGCTCTCGGGACAGGGTAACGCGCGAGACCCAGTACTTC. Protein product: CASSSRDRVTRETQYF. The genes are TRBV11-2 and TRBJ2-5; 9 bases align to TRBD1. Trimming removed 4 bases from V and 5 bases from J; junction bases left unmatched: 11. The length of the CDR3 is 16 residues. The germline gives CDR1 SGHAT, CDR2 FQNNGV.

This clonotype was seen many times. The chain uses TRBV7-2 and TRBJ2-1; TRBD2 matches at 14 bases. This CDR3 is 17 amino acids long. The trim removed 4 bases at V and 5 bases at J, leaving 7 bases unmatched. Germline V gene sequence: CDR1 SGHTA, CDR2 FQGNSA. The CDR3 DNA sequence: TGTGCCAGCAGCTCCAGGACTAGCGGGGGGAAGGACAATGAGCAGTTCTTC. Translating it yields CASSSRTSGGKDNEQFF.

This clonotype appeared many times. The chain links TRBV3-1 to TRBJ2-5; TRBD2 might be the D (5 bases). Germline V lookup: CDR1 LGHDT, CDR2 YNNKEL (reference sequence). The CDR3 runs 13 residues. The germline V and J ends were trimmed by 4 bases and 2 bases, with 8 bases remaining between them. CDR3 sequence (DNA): TGTGCCAGCAGCCCGGTAGCGCAAGAGACCCAGTACTTC. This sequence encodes CASSPVAQETQYF.

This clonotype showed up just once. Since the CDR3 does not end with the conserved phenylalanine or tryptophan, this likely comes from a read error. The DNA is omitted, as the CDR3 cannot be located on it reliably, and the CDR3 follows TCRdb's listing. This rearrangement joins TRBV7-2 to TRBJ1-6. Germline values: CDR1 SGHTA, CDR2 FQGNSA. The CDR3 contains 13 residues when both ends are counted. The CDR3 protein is CASSLGRSGADTQ.